These 10 T cell receptor beta chains came from one sample sequenced in a study of T cell repertoires in cytomegalovirus infection. TCRdb re-called the reads with MiXCR, one entry per CDR3 protein. Of about 490,000 distinct CDR3 sequences listed, 26% were seen once; the top ten hold approximately 13%. What was sequenced was PBMCs. These receptors were taken from a human donor in good health (CMV status not recorded). Some clones in this sample may be carry-over from other donors' samples.

This clonotype came up many times. The chain has TRBV7-2 and TRBJ2-2; TRBD2 is a possible D gene (5 bases). The CDR3 has 15 residues. Germline lookup yields CDR1 SGHTA and CDR2 FQGNSA. V was clipped by 3 bases and J by 0 bases, with 8 bases between them. Here the CDR3 reads CASSFVATNTGELFF. Written as DNA, the CDR3 is TGTGCCAGCAGCTTCGTAGCGACGAACACCGGGGAGCTGTTTTTT.

This clonotype was seen only once. The CDR3 nucleotides read TGTGCCAGCAGAACTACTAGCGGGAATGACAATGAGCAGTTCTTC. Its protein product is CASRTTSGNDNEQFF. This chain uses TRBV12-3 or TRBV12-4 with TRBJ2-1, with 10 bases fitting TRBD2. J lost 5 bases, V lost 6 bases, and 7 bases had no gene match. The CDR3 length is 15 residues.

The J gene is TRBJ1-1, the V gene TRBV6-2 or TRBV6-3; D call uncertain. Per germline, CDR1 MNHEY and CDR2 SVGEGT. This CDR3 region has 15 residues. V was shortened by 1 base and J by 6 bases, with 15 bases between the two germline ends. CDR3 in amino acids: CASSYLQILGAEAFF. In DNA form, the CDR3 reads TGTGCCAGCAGTTACTTACAAATTTTAGGCGCTGAAGCTTTCTTT.

This clonotype occurred a few times. The rearrangement uses TRBV28 and TRBJ2-2; perhaps TRBD2 as D (6 bases). Trimming stripped 2 bases from V and 3 bases from J, with 13 bases between. The CDR3 runs to 16 residues. Germline loops: CDR1 MDHEN, CDR2 SYDVKM. The CDR3 loop reads CASSLAGSPDTGELFF. The CDR3 DNA reads as TGTGCCAGCAGTTTAGCCGGGAGCCCCGACACCGGGGAGCTGTTTTTT.

The rearrangement joins TRBV6-1 to TRBJ2-3; tentatively, D is TRBD1 (5 bases). Germline CDR1 MNHNS, CDR2 SASEGT. V lost 5 bases, J lost 5 bases, and 17 bases lay in between. This CDR3 comprises 15 residues. DNA of the CDR3: TGTGCCAGCAGTTACCGCCGCTCCCAGGGAGATACGCAGTATTTT. Translating gives CASSYRRSQGDTQYF.

This clonotype was recorded a few times. The chain joins TRBV6-2 or TRBV6-3 to TRBJ2-1, with TRBD2 identical over 8 bases. J gave up 3 bases and V 4 bases, and 2 bases lay outside the gene matches. Per germline, CDR1 MNHEY and CDR2 SVGEGT. CDR3 length: 14 residues. CDR3 amino acids: CASSWAGGYNEQFF. In DNA, the CDR3 is TGTGCCAGCAGTTGGGCGGGGGGCTACAATGAGCAGTTCTTC.

Here the CDR3 reads CASSLTGTLGTDTQYF. The CDR3 DNA reads as TGTGCCAGCAGCCTAACCGGAACCCTGGGCACAGATACGCAGTATTTT. This chain uses TRBV11-3 with TRBJ2-3, with D hard to call. With 5 bases removed from V and 1 base from J, the gap between germline ends came to 16 bases. Looked up from germline, CDR1 is SGHNT and CDR2 is YENEEA. The CDR3 is made up of 16 amino acids.

This clonotype was detected once. The gene calls are TRBV27 and TRBJ2-3, with TRBD2 identical over 13 bases. The V gene's germline CDR1 is MNHEY and CDR2 SMNVEV (reference sequence). There are 16 residues in the CDR3. The J segment lost 3 bases and the V segment lost 6 bases, leaving 6 bases of the junction unmatched. CDR3 DNA sequence: TGTGCCAGCAGATTACTAGCGGGAGGGCAGACAGATACGCAGTATTTT. It is translated as CASRLLAGGQTDTQYF.

Of note for this clonotype: Just one base apart from a much larger clone, this may be a read error. The chain couples TRBV7-4 to TRBJ2-5, with D possibly TRBD2 on 6 matching bases. The CDR3 spans 14 residues. Germline loops: CDR1 SGHVT, CDR2 SQSDAQ. The CDR3 protein is CASSFNSGQDTQYF. CDR3 DNA: TGTGCCAGCAGCTTCAATAGCGGCCAAGATACCCAGTACTTC. Full variable domain (rest looked up from reference TRBV7-4 and TRBJ2-5): GAGVSQSPRYKVAKRGRDVALRCDSISGHVTLYWYRQTLGQGSEVLTYSQSDAQRDKSGRPSGRFSAERPERSVSTLKIQRTEQGDSAVYLCASSFNSGQDTQYFGPGTRLLVL.

The chain combines TRBV20-1 with TRBJ2-7; perhaps TRBD1 as D (6 bases). Germline CDR1 DFQATT, CDR2 SNEGSKA (reference sequence). Between the trimmed V and J ends, which lost 5 bases and 0 bases, there was a span of 8 bases. This CDR3 contains 12 residues. Written as DNA, the CDR3 is TGCAGTGCTTGGACAGACTCCTACGAGCAGTACTTC. This gives the protein CSAWTDSYEQYF.